This T cell receptor (beta chain) was documented in a study of OX40 agonist ivuxolimab in advanced cancers. About the study: Dose-escalation subjects each had hepatocellular carcinoma, melanoma, renal cell or head and neck cancer.

Produced via immunoSEQ multiplex PCR; TCRdb's table is partial and in-frame only. The repertoire holds approximately 21,000 clones, with under 90% as singletons. Study outcomes and limitations: Researchers report that CD8+ T cells had, on average, more expanded clones than CD4+.

The germline V gene encodes CDR1 LNHDA and CDR2 SQIVND (reference sequence). The CDR3 is 15 residues long. With 5 bases clipped from V and 4 bases from J, the junction kept 9 bases outside the gene matches. A remark on this clone: Its specificity is not known.

Material: CD4+ or CD8+ T cells sorted from blood, obtained in a trial of the OX40 agonist ivuxolimab. The receptor was derived from an adult with an advanced solid tumor such as melanoma, head and neck, liver or kidney cancer. V usage is TRBV19 and J usage is TRBJ1-1; 8 bases align to TRBD1. The CDR3 region is CASSGIRGRTTEAFF. Here the CDR3 DNA reads TGTGCCAGTAGTGGAATCAGGGGGCGCACCACTGAAGCTTTCTTT.